The rows below give T cell receptor beta chains drawn from one sample of a study of metastatic and nonmetastatic thyroid tumors. TCRdb re-called the PCR reads via MiXCR. The data contain about 16,000 clones, under 15% of them singletons. Material for sequencing was tumor tissue. Receptors originate from a female donor with papillary thyroid cancer or a benign thyroid nodule (not recorded which). Some clones in this sample may be carry-over from other donors' samples. Each CDR3 is given without its conserved first and last residue. Only some rows state a clone size, as once, few, many or a class for expanded clones.

CDR3: ASSVAPGVGELF; V: TRBV9; size: NA; length: 12
CDR3: ASSRSQSWGAEAF; V: TRBV11-2; size: many; length: 13
CDR3: ATSHPGQGNKADTQY; V: TRBV24-1; size: many; length: 15
CDR3: ASSPRSEETQY; V: TRBV13; size: many; length: 11
CDR3: ASRPSRQGREGAEAF; V: TRBV11-2; size: many; length: 15
CDR3: ASSSRRFTGELF; V: TRBV5-1; size: many; length: 12
CDR3: ASSDRQGAGEKLF; V: TRBV28; size: many; length: 13
CDR3: AWSVEPSGHEQY; V: TRBV30; size: NA; length: 12
CDR3: ASSPLAGGPEQF; V: TRBV3-1; size: many; length: 12
CDR3: AWSRTYTEAF; V: TRBV30; size: many; length: 10
CDR3: ATSDLGSIYGYT; V: TRBV24-1; size: many; length: 12
CDR3: ATSRTFGGELF; V: TRBV15; size: many; length: 11
CDR3: ASSLSRGTNYGYT; V: TRBV7-9; size: many; length: 13
CDR3: ASKRGQIMGDEQF; V: TRBV5-1; size: medium-sized; length: 13
CDR3: ASTTKAGVETQY; V: TRBV28; size: many; length: 12
CDR3: ASSLEVRTGPQETQY; V: TRBV5-1; size: many; length: 15
CDR3: ASADRFSYEQY; V: TRBV6-2/TRBV6-3; size: many; length: 11
CDR3: ASSLRDRSNEQY; V: TRBV6-1; size: many; length: 12
CDR3: AWSSLDREETQY; V: TRBV30; size: NA; length: 12
CDR3: ASSTRFSGSDEQF; V: TRBV11-2; size: medium-sized; length: 13
CDR3: ASSQGPLAGPVGETQY; V: TRBV4-2; size: medium-sized; length: 16
CDR3: ASSLGRDIYNEQF; V: TRBV5-1; size: many; length: 13
CDR3: ASSPTWGITEAF; V: TRBV18; size: many; length: 12
CDR3: ASSAGAGGNEQF; V: TRBV9; size: many; length: 12
CDR3: SVETGWAAFRYGYT; V: TRBV29-1; size: many; length: 14
CDR3: ASSVQAGVGGELF; V: TRBV9; size: many; length: 13
CDR3: ASSFEGFSYEQY; V: TRBV28; size: many; length: 12
CDR3: ASSLGTLSTDTQY; V: TRBV7-9; size: many; length: 13
CDR3: ASSSTSLGTQY; V: TRBV12-3/TRBV12-4; size: many; length: 11
CDR3: SVDLGAHEQY; V: TRBV29-1; size: NA; length: 10
CDR3: ASSFGTGSEQY; V: TRBV6-2/TRBV6-3; size: many; length: 11
CDR3: ASSYTAGWDQPQH; V: TRBV6-6; size: few; length: 13
CDR3: ASSLVPEDNSPLH; V: TRBV5-1; size: NA; length: 13
CDR3: ASSQDRITDTQY; V: TRBV4-3; size: NA; length: 12
CDR3: ASRSDRATNSPLH; V: TRBV19; size: NA; length: 13
CDR3: ASSQDWPGGSYEQY; V: TRBV4-3; size: NA; length: 14
CDR3: ASSLGLSSTDTQY; V: TRBV12-3/TRBV12-4; size: NA; length: 13
CDR3: ASSFSSRLGYGYT; V: TRBV27; size: many; length: 13
CDR3: ASSLGTINEQF; V: TRBV11-2; size: NA; length: 11
CDR3: AVGQGDEKLF; V: TRBV19; size: many; length: 10
CDR3: ASSQAGTGGIYSNQPQH; V: TRBV4-2; size: many; length: 17
CDR3: ASSDSPGSYNEQF; V: TRBV6-1; size: NA; length: 13
CDR3: ATAGGDRNTEAF; V: TRBV4-1; size: medium-sized; length: 12
CDR3: SVESSLNTEAF; V: TRBV29-1; size: many; length: 11
CDR3: ASSHTSGRAYEQY; V: TRBV6-1; size: many; length: 13
CDR3: VSSPGQWVTYEQY; V: TRBV7-6; size: NA; length: 13
CDR3: ASSQAPGLAIDNEQF; V: TRBV4-2; size: NA; length: 15
CDR3: SARNRPIEQY; V: TRBV20-1; size: many; length: 10
CDR3: ASSQTSGPYNEQF; V: TRBV18; size: many; length: 13